These 8 T cell receptor beta chains originate from one sample sequenced in a study of blood T cell repertoires in COVID-19. The protocol was immunoSEQ multiplex PCR, while the TCRdb copy is restricted to in-frame clones and leaves out a portion. The table has more than 70,000 clones, around nine tenths seen once. Sequenced input: peripheral blood. These receptors were taken from a woman between 18 and 30 years old with acute or convalescent COVID-19.

The chain couples TRBV30 to TRBJ2-2; D not resolved. Germline CDR1 GTSNPN, CDR2 SVGIG (reference sequence). Trimming left V 6 bases short and J 4 bases short, with 18 bases between. The CDR3 extends over 15 amino acids. The CDR3 loop reads CACSTGRVGTGELFF. CDR3 nucleotide sequence: TGTGCCTGTTCCACCGGCCGGGTGGGCACCGGGGAGCTGTTTTTT. Complete variable domain (other parts from reference TRBV30 and TRBJ2-2): SQTIHQWPATLVQPVGSPLSLECTVEGTSNPNLYWYRQAAGRGLQLLFYSVGIGQISSEVPQNLSASRPQDRQFILSSKKLLLSDSGFYLCACSTGRVGTGELFFGEGSRLTVL.

The J gene is TRBJ2-3, the V gene TRBV4-1; D is uncertain. V was cut by 1 base and J by 5 bases, with 10 bases left in between. CDR3 length equals 14 residues. CDR1 and CDR2 from the germline V gene are MGHRA and YSYEKL. The CDR3, as DNA: TGCGCCAGCAGCCAAGTGGGCGTGGGAGATACGCAGTATTTT. This codes for CASSQVGVGDTQYF.

The chain employs TRBV6-5 and TRBJ1-1; D might be TRBD1 (6 bases). CDR1 MNHEY and CDR2 SVGAGI come from the germline V gene. CDR3 length equals 13 residues. The V and J ends lost 8 bases and 0 bases respectively, with 10 bases between them. The CDR3 region is CASPGHLNTEAFF. The CDR3 DNA follows: TGTGCCAGCCCGGGACACTTGAACACTGAAGCTTTCTTT.

The chain is built from TRBV2 and TRBJ2-7; D might be TRBD2 (5 bases). Looked up from germline, CDR1 is SNHLY and CDR2 is FYNNEI. V dropped 3 bases and J dropped 2 bases, with 11 bases sitting between them. CDR3 length: 14 amino acids. The CDR3 here is CASSETLGAYEQYF. CDR3 nucleotides: TGTGCCAGCAGTGAGACCCTCGGGGCCTACGAGCAGTACTTC.

The chain employs TRBV19 and TRBJ1-6, with 8 nucleotides matching TRBD1. This CDR3 is 15 amino acids long. CDR1 LNHDA and CDR2 SQIVND come from the germline V gene (reference sequence). V shed 6 bases and J 9 bases; nucleotides not matched to a gene: 10. The CDR3 loop is CASSLQGVGGSPLHF. The CDR3 DNA sequence: TGTGCCAGTAGCCTACAGGGGGTAGGCGGTTCACCCCTCCACTTT. The full variable domain, rest sourced from reference TRBV19 and TRBJ1-6, is DGGITQSPKYLFRKEGQNVTLSCEQNLNHDAMYWYRQDPGQGLRLIYYSQIVNDFQKGDIAEGYSVSREKKESFPLTVTSAQKNPTAFYLCASSLQGVGGSPLHFGNGTRLTVT.

This rearrangement joins TRBV12-5 to TRBJ2-7; D may be TRBD2 (5 bases). Deletions cut 0 bases from V and 2 bases from J, with 11 bases between. CDR3 length equals 15 residues. CDR1 and CDR2 from the germline V gene are LGHNT and FRNRAP. The CDR3 nucleotides are TGTGCTAGTGGTTTGGTACTCGGGAAACCCTACGAGCAGTACTTC. This codes for CASGLVLGKPYEQYF.

For this clone: The junction does not match germline at one end; this may be a read error. The CDR3 spells CASSRVPRRVVSHEQYF. The CDR3, as DNA: TGTGCCAGCAGTCGAGTACCACGCAGGGTAGTCTCCCACGAGCAGTACTTC. This chain links TRBV28 with TRBJ2-7; possibly TRBD1 for D (5 bases). CDR1 MDHEN and CDR2 SYDVKM come from the germline V gene. CDR3 length equals 17 residues.

The chain is built from TRBV5-1 and TRBJ2-5; 7 positions agree with TRBD1. Trimming at V came to 0 bases and at J to 5 bases, leaving 10 bases not matched to a gene. Germline loops: CDR1 SGHRS, CDR2 YFSETQ. This CDR3 is built from 16 residues. The CDR3 is CASSLGQGTEGETQYF. In DNA form, the CDR3 reads TGCGCCAGCAGCTTGGGACAGGGTACAGAGGGCGAGACCCAGTACTTC.